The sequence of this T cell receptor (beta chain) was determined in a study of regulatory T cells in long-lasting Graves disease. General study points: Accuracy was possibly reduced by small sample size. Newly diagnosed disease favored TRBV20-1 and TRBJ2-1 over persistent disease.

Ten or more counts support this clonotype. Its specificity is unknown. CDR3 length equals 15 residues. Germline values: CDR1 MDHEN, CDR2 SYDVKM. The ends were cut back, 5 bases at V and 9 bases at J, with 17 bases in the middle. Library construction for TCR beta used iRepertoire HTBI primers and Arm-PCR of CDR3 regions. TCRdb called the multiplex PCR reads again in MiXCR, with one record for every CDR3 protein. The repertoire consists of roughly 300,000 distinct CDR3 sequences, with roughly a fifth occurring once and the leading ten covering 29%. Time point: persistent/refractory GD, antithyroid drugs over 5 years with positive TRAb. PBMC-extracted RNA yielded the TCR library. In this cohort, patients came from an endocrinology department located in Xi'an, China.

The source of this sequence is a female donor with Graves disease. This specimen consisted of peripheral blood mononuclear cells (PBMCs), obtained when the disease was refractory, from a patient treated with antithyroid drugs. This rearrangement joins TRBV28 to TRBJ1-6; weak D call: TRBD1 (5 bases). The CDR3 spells CASSPGTGRGSPLHF. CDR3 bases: TGTGCCAGCAGTCCCGGGACCGGTCGGGGTTCACCCCTCCACTTT.